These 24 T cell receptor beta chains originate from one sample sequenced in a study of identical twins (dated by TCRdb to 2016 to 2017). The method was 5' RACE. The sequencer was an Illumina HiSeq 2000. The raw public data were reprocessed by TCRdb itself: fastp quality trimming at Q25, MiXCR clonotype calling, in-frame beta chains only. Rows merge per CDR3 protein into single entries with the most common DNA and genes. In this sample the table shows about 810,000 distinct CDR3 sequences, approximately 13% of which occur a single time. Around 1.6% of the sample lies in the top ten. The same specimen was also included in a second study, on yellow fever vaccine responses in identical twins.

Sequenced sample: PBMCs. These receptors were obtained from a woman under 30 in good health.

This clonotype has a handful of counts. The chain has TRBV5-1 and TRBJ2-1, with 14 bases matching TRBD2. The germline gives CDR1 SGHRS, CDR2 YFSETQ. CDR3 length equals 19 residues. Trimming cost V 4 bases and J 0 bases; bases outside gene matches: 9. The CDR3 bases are TGCGCCAGCAGCGCAACCGGGACTAGCGGGAGCCTCTCCTACAATGAGCAGTTCTTC. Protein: CASSATGTSGSLSYNEQFF.

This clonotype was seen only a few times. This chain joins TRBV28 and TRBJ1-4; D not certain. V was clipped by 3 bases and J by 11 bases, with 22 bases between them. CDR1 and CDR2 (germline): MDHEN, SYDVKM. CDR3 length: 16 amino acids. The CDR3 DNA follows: TGTGCCAGCAGTTTCGCTGTCGGCACCCCGGGGAGTAAACTGTTTTTT. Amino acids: CASSFAVGTPGSKLFF.

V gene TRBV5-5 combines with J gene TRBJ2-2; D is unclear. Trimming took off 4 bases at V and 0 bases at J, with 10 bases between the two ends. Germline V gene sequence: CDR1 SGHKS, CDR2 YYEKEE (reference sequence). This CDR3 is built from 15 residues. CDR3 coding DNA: TGTGCCAGCAGCGACGGATTCGCGAACACCGGGGAGCTGTTTTTT. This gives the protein CASSDGFANTGELFF.

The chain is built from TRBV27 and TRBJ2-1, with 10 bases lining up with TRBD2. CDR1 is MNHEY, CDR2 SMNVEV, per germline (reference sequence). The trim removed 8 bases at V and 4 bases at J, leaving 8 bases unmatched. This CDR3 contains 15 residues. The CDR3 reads CASSNLAGVYNEQFF. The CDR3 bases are TGTGCCAGCTCGAATCTAGCGGGGGTTTACAATGAGCAGTTCTTC.

The CDR3 reads CSAREGTGAAGEKLFF. The CDR3 region has the DNA TGCAGTGCTAGAGAGGGGACAGGGGCTGCGGGTGAAAAACTGTTTTTT. V usage is TRBV20-1 and J usage is TRBJ1-4; 10 bases map to TRBD1. CDR1 and CDR2 from the germline V gene are DFQATT and SNEGSKA (reference sequence). Trimming cost V 0 bases and J 7 bases; bases outside gene matches: 8. The CDR3 spans 16 residues.

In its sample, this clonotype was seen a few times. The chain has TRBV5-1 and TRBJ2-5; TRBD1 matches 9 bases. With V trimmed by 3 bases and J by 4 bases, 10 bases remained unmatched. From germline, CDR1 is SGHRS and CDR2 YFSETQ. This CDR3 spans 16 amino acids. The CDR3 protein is CASSSTPLDRGETQYF. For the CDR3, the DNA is TGCGCCAGCAGCTCAACGCCGTTGGACAGGGGAGAGACCCAGTACTTC. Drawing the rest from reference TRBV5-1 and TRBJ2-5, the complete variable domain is KAGVTQTPRYLIKTRGQQVTLSCSPISGHRSVSWYQQTPGQGLQFLFEYFSETQRNKGNFPGRFSGRQFSNSRSEMNVSTLELGDSALYLCASSSTPLDRGETQYFGPGTRLLVL.

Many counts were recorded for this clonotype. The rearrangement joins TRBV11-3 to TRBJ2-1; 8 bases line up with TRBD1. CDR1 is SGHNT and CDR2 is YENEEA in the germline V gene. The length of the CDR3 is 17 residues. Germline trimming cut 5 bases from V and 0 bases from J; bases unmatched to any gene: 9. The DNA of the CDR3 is TGTGCCAGCAGCCCCCAAGGACAGGGTTACTCCTACAATGAGCAGTTCTTC. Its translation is CASSPQGQGYSYNEQFF.

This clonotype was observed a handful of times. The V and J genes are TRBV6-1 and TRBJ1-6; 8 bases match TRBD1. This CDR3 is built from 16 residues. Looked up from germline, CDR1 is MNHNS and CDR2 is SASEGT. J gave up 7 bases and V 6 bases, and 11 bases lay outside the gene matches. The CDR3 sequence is CASRPLRGQENSPLHF. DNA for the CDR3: TGTGCCAGCAGACCACTCCGGGGACAGGAGAATTCACCCCTCCACTTT.

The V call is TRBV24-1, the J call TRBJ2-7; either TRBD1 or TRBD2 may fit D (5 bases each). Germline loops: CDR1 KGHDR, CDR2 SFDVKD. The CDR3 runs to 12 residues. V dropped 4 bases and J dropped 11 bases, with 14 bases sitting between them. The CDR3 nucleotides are TGTGCCACCAGTGAACGGGACGGCAGTAAGTACTTC. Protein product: CATSERDGSKYF.

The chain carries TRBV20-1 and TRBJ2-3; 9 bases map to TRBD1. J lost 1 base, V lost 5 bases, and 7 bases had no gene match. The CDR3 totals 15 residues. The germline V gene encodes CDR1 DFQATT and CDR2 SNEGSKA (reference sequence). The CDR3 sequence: CSASTRDRGTDTQYF. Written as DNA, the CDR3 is TGCAGTGCTTCAACCCGGGACAGGGGCACAGATACGCAGTATTTT.

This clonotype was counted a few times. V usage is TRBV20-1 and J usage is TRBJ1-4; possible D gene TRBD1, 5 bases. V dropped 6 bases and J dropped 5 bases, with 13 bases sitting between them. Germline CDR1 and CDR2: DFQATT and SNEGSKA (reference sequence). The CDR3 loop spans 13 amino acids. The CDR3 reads CSASTGGNEKLFF. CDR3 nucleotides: TGCAGTGCCTCCACAGGCGGGAATGAAAAACTGTTTTTT.

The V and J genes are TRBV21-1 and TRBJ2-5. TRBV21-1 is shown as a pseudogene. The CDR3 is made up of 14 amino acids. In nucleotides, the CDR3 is TGTGCCAGCAGCCCTCGGAACCCCCAAGAGACCCAGTACTTC. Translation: CASSPRNPQETQYF.

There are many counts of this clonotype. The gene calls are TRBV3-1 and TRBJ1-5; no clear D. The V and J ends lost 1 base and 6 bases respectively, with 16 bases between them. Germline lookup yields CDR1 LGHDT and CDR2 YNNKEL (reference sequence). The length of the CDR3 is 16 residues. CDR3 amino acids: CASSQGAQPAGQPQHF. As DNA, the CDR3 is TGTGCCAGCAGCCAAGGTGCGCAACCTGCGGGTCAGCCCCAGCATTTT.

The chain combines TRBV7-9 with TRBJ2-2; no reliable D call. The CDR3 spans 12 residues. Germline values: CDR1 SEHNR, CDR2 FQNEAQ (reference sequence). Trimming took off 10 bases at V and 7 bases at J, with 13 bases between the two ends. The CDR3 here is CATVGMGGELFF. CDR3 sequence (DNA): TGTGCCACCGTAGGCATGGGCGGGGAGCTGTTTTTT.

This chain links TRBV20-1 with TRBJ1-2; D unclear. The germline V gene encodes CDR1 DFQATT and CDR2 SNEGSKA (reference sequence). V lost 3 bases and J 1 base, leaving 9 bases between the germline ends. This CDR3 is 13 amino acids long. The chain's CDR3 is CSARARDNYGYTF. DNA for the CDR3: TGCAGTGCTAGGGCCCGCGATAACTATGGCTACACCTTC.

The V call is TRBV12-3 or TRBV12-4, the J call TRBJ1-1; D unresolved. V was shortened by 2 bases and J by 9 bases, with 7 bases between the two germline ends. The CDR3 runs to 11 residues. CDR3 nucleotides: TGTGCCAGCAGTTTATACCCTCAAGCTTTCTTT. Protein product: CASSLYPQAFF.

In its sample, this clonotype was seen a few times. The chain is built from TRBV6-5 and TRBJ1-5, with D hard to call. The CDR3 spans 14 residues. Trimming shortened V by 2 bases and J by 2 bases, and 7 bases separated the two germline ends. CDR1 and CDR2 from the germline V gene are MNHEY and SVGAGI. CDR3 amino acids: CASSYLQGNQPQHF. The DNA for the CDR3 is TGTGCCAGCAGTTACCTCCAGGGCAATCAGCCCCAGCATTTT.

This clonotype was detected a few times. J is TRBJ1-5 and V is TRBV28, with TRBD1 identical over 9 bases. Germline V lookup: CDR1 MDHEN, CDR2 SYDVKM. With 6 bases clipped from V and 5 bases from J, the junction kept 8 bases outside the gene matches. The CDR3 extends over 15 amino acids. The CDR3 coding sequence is TGTGCCAGCAGAACAGGGACAGGGTTCGATCAGCCCCAGCATTTT. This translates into CASRTGTGFDQPQHF. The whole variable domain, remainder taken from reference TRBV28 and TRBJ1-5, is DVKVTQSSRYLVKRTGEKVFLECVQDMDHENMFWYRQDPGLGLRLIYFSYDVKMKEKGDIPEGYSVSREKKERFSLILESASTNQTSMYLCASRTGTGFDQPQHFGDGTRLSIL.

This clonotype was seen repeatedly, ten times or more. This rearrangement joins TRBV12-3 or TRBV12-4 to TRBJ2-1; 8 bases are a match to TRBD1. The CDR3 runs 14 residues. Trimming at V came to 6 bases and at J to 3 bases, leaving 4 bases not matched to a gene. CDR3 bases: TGTGCCAGCAGCCCGGACAGGGACTACAATGAGCAGTTCTTC. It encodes CASSPDRDYNEQFF.

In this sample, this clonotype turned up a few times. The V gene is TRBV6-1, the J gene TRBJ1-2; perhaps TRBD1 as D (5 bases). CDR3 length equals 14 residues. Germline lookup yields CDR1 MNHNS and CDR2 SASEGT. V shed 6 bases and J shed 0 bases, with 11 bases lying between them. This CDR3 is CASRKQDSNYGYTF. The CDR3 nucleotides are TGTGCCAGCAGAAAACAGGATTCTAACTATGGCTACACCTTC.

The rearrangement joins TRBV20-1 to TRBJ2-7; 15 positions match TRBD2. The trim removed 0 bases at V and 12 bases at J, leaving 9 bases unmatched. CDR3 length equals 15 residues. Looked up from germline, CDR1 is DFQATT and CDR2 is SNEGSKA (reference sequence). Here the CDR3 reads CSARERGLAGGNPYV. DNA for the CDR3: TGCAGTGCTAGAGAGAGGGGACTAGCGGGGGGCAATCCGTACGTC.

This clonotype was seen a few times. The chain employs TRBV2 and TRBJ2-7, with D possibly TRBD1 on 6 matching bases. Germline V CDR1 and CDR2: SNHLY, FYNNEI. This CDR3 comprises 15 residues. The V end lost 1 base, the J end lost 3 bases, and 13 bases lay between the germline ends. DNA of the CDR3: TGTGCCAGCAGTGAAGGGGTCGGGACAAGCTACGAGCAGTACTTC. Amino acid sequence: CASSEGVGTSYEQYF.

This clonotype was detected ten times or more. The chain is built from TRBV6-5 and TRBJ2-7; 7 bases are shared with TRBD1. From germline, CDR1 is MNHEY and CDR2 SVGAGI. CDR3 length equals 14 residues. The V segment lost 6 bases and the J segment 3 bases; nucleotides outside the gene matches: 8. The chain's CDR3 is CASSSSGQIYEQYF. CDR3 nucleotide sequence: TGTGCCAGCAGCTCCTCGGGACAGATCTACGAGCAGTACTTC.

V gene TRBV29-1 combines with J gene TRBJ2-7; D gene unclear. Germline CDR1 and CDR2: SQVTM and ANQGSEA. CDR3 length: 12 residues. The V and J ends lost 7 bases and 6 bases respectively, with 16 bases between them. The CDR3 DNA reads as TGCAGCGCCGGGCGCTCAGGCGGCGAGCAGTACTTC. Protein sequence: CSAGRSGGEQYF.